This T cell receptor (beta chain) was identified during a study of blood T cell repertoires in COVID-19. Authors' processing steps: Counts of nucleated cells, estimated from reference gene primer amplification, were obtained. Assay used: immunoSEQ multiplex PCR; TCRdb lists only in-frame clones, some missing. V and J calls and clone size come straight from that table; D and trimming were deduced from the DNA. Of some 86,000 clones listed, around 80% are singletons. This clone was counted a few times. V dropped 4 bases and J dropped 5 bases, with 23 bases sitting between them. The CDR3 consists of 17 residues. The germline V gene encodes CDR1 LGHDT and CDR2 YNNKEL (reference sequence).

The sample consisted of peripheral blood. The source of this sequence is a woman older than 75 with active or convalescent COVID-19. The chain combines TRBV3-1 (or the pseudogene TRBV3-2) with TRBJ1-1; perhaps TRBD1 as D (5 bases). This chain's CDR3 is CASSPDTQAGGWTEAFF. CDR3 coding DNA: TGTGCCAGCAGCCCCGACACCCAGGCGGGGGGGTGGACTGAAGCTTTCTTT.